The 30 T cell receptor beta chains given below trace back to one sample, sequenced in a study of metastatic and nonmetastatic thyroid tumors. TCRdb redid the clone calls on the PCR reads using MiXCR. In the table there are 80,000 to 85,000 clones, 12% of which are singletons. Prior to thyroid surgery, none of the patients had received any treatment. Specimen: tumor tissue. Receptor source: a female donor with papillary thyroid cancer or a benign thyroid nodule (not recorded which). Some clones in this sample may be carry-over from other donors' samples.

Turning to this clone: An end of the junction does not agree with germline; a read error may underlie this. J is TRBJ2-3 and V is TRBV5-1; D tentatively fits TRBD1 or TRBD2 (5 bases each). The CDR3 is 16 amino acids. CDR1 and CDR2 (germline): SGHRS, YFSETQ. CDR3 region: CASSSSLGTSTDTEYF. CDR3 bases: TGCGCCAGCAGCTCCAGTTTGGGGACGTCCACAGATACGGAGTATTTT.

The sample holds many counts of this clone. V usage is TRBV12-3 or TRBV12-4 and J usage is TRBJ2-1; D not certain. The CDR3 spans 13 residues. Trimming removed 0 bases from V and 10 bases from J, with 10 bases in between. CDR3 DNA: TGTGCCAGCAGTTTAGCGCAGGCCGCGGAGCAGTTCTTC. This encodes CASSLAQAAEQFF.

This clone was counted at least ten times. The V and J genes are TRBV12-3 or TRBV12-4 and TRBJ2-5, with 10 bases identical to TRBD1. This CDR3 spans 16 amino acids. The V and J ends lost 4 bases and 2 bases, in that order; junction bases with no gene match: 7. CDR3 sequence reads: CASSSPLGQGQETQYF. As DNA, the CDR3 is TGTGCCAGCAGTTCCCCCCTGGGACAGGGGCAAGAGACCCAGTACTTC.

The chain combines TRBV30 with TRBJ2-7; no definite D call. CDR1 GTSNPN and CDR2 SVGIG come from the germline V gene (reference sequence). The V and J ends lost 1 base and 4 bases respectively, with 14 bases between them. The CDR3 is 14 residues long. CDR3 nucleotide sequence: TGTGCCTGGAGTGGAGACGGAAGCTCTTACGAGCAGTACTTC. Its translation: CAWSGDGSSYEQYF.

This clone has at least ten counts. This chain uses TRBV6-1 with TRBJ1-1, with D hard to call. The CDR3 is made up of 13 amino acids. V shed 11 bases and J shed 5 bases, with 18 bases lying between them. Germline V gene lookup returns CDR1 MNHNS and CDR2 SASEGT. CDR3: CAGFGSGGTEAFF. CDR3 nucleotides: TGTGCCGGATTCGGGTCTGGTGGGACTGAAGCTTTCTTT.

V and J are TRBV5-4 and TRBJ2-3; D could derive from TRBD1 or TRBD2 (5 bases each). The V end lost 1 base, the J end lost 1 base, and 16 bases lay between the germline ends. The CDR3 is 17 amino acids. Germline-derived CDR1 and CDR2 are SGHNT and YYREEE (reference sequence). CDR3 coding DNA: TGTGCCAGCAGCTTGTTTTCAGGGAGTTTCGGCACAGATACGCAGTATTTT. Residues: CASSLFSGSFGTDTQYF.

This clone was observed at least ten times. The rearrangement links TRBV12-3 or TRBV12-4 to TRBJ2-2; 7 bases map to TRBD1. The CDR3 totals 12 residues. After removal of 4 bases from V and 8 bases from J, the junction contained 1 base not matched to a gene. CDR3 DNA sequence: TGTGCCAGCAGTTACAGGGGTGGGGAGCTGTTTTTT. Its translation is CASSYRGGELFF.

This clone appeared many times. The chain employs TRBV5-5 and TRBJ2-5, with TRBD2 matching over 12 bases. CDR1 is SGHKS and CDR2 is YYEKEE in the germline V gene (reference sequence). J lost 4 bases, V lost 0 bases, and 7 bases had no gene match. The length of the CDR3 is 17 residues. CDR3 sequence (DNA): TGTGCCAGCAGCTTGGCCGCCTCGGGACTAGCGGGAGAGACCCAGTACTTC. This translates into CASSLAASGLAGETQYF. Variable domain in full (rest from reference TRBV5-5 and TRBJ2-5): DAGVTQSPTHLIKTRGQQVTLRCSPISGHKSVSWYQQVLGQGPQFIFQYYEKEERGRGNFPDRFSARQFPNYSSELNVNALLLGDSALYLCASSLAASGLAGETQYFGPGTRLLVL.

Only a few counts were recorded for this clone. The CDR3 protein is CASSQTGVSGNTIYF. The CDR3 nucleotides are TGTGCCAGCAGTCAAACAGGGGTTTCGGGAAACACCATATATTTT. J is TRBJ1-3 and V is TRBV28; 7 nucleotides match TRBD1. From germline, CDR1 is MDHEN and CDR2 SYDVKM. This CDR3 is 15 amino acids long. V lost 5 bases to trimming and J lost 4 bases; unmatched junction nucleotides: 8.

This clone came up a few times. The chain combines TRBV11-2 with TRBJ2-3; TRBD1 is a possible D gene (6 bases). Per the germline V gene, CDR1 is SGHAT and CDR2 is FQNNGV. The V end lost 2 bases, the J end lost 2 bases, and 17 bases lay between the germline ends. The CDR3 has 17 amino acids. The CDR3: CASSLSETGIYTDTQYF. CDR3 DNA: TGTGCCAGCAGCTTAAGTGAGACAGGCATATACACAGATACGCAGTATTTT.

This clone was detected ten times or more. CDR3 amino acids: CSASPQREVSYEQYF. For the CDR3, the DNA is TGCAGTGCTAGCCCCCAACGGGAGGTCTCCTACGAGCAGTACTTC. The chain links TRBV20-1 to TRBJ2-7; 7 bases agree with TRBD2. This CDR3 region has 15 residues. J gave up 0 bases and V 3 bases, and 8 bases lay outside the gene matches. Germline CDR1 DFQATT, CDR2 SNEGSKA (reference sequence).

A few counts support this clone. Since a much larger clone is just one base distant, this may be a read error. The chain has TRBV19 and TRBJ2-7, with a tentative D call TRBD1 (8 bases). Germline V CDR1 and CDR2: LNHDA, SQIVND (reference sequence). The V end was cut by 1 base, the J end by 3 bases, with 13 bases between. The CDR3 totals 15 residues. The CDR3 spells CASSIGTGGVYEQYF. The CDR3 coding sequence is TGTGCCAGTAGTATAGGCACAGGGGGGGTCTACGAGCAGTACTTC.

This clone was seen many times. The chain recombines TRBV20-1 with TRBJ2-1, with D perhaps assigned TRBD1 or TRBD2 (5 bases each). The CDR3 covers 13 residues. V was clipped by 3 bases and J by 0 bases, with 6 bases between them. Per the germline V gene, CDR1 is DFQATT and CDR2 is SNEGSKA (reference sequence). The CDR3 is CSASGTSYNEQFF. DNA of the CDR3: TGCAGTGCTAGCGGGACCTCCTACAATGAGCAGTTCTTC.

Worth noting for this clone: A much larger clone lies one base from this, so it may be a read error. The same CDR3 also results from other DNA sequences found in this sample. This chain links TRBV3-1 with TRBJ2-2; 10 nucleotides line up with TRBD2. CDR3 size: 15 residues. The germline CDR1 and CDR2 sequences are LGHDT and YNNKEL (reference sequence). The DNA for the CDR3 is TGTGCCAGCAGCCCTAGCGGGGGAAACACTGGGGAGCTGTTTTTT. The encoded protein is CASSPSGGNTGELFF.

The genes are TRBV9 and TRBJ2-1; no definite D call. This CDR3 region has 15 residues. Germline V CDR1 and CDR2: SGDLS, YYNGEE. V lost 0 bases and J 2 bases, leaving 9 bases between the germline ends. This CDR3 is CASSVASDPYNEQFF. Written as DNA, the CDR3 is TGTGCCAGCAGCGTAGCAAGCGACCCCTACAATGAGCAGTTCTTC. The complete variable domain, with remaining parts taken from reference TRBV9 and TRBJ2-1, reads DSGVTQTPKHLITATGQRVTLRCSPRSGDLSVYWYQQSLDQGLQFLIQYYNGEERAKGNILERFSAQQFPDLHSELNLSSLELGDSALYFCASSVASDPYNEQFFGPGTRLTVL.

This clone occurred a few times. This sequence may be a read error, since a much larger clone differs from it by one base. Other DNA sequences in this sample translate to the same CDR3. This chain connects TRBV30 to TRBJ2-5; a weak D match, TRBD2 (5 bases). Germline CDR1 GTSNPN, CDR2 SVGIG (reference sequence). The length of the CDR3 is 15 residues. CDR3 amino acids: CAWSVLGRVGETQYF. The CDR3 DNA reads as TGTGCCTGGAGTGTATTAGGTCGGGTTGGGGAGACTCAGTACTTC.

This clone showed up many times. This sequence joins TRBV5-6 and TRBJ1-2, with 12 nucleotides matching TRBD1. The CDR3 extends over 16 amino acids. Germline loops: CDR1 SGHDT, CDR2 YYEEEE. Trimming at V came to 4 bases and at J to 5 bases, leaving 9 bases not matched to a gene. The DNA for the CDR3 is TGTGCCAGCAGCCGCGGAGGGACAGGGGGCTGGTATGGCTACACCTTC. Translation: CASSRGGTGGWYGYTF.

The chain recombines TRBV29-1 with TRBJ1-1; 9 nucleotides agree with TRBD1. CDR3 length equals 13 residues. Germline CDR1 and CDR2: SQVTM and ANQGSEA. V shed 5 bases, J shed 5 bases, and the junction held 6 bases outside the gene matches. CDR3 amino acids: CSVNRGRWTEAFF. The CDR3 DNA is TGCAGCGTTAACAGGGGGCGATGGACTGAAGCTTTCTTT.

In this sample, this clone turned up a few times. Given a much more abundant clone one base away, this may be a read error. The chain couples TRBV2 to TRBJ1-4, with 7 positions matching TRBD1. J was trimmed by 4 bases and V by 5 bases; bases with no gene match: 7. Germline loops: CDR1 SNHLY, CDR2 FYNNEI. This CDR3 has 15 amino acids. The CDR3 coding sequence is TGTGCCAGCAGTTTTCCGACAGGGATTAATGAAAAACTGTTTTTT. Amino acid sequence: CASSFPTGINEKLFF.

This clone was found many times. V usage is TRBV11-2 and J usage is TRBJ1-2, with TRBD1 matching over 8 bases. V lost 0 bases, J lost 8 bases, and 5 bases stayed unmatched. The germline gives CDR1 SGHAT, CDR2 FQNNGV. The CDR3 covers 14 residues. CDR3 nucleotide sequence: TGTGCCAGCAGCTTAGAAGGTGGGACAGGAGGCTACACCTTC. Translating gives CASSLEGGTGGYTF.

This clone was recorded many times. The V gene is TRBV2, the J gene TRBJ1-2, with D possibly matching TRBD1 (5 bases). The CDR3 runs 14 residues. V gave up 6 bases and J gave up 0 bases, with 11 bases separating them. Germline CDR1 is SNHLY and CDR2 is FYNNEI. The chain's CDR3 is CASSGDGPNYGYTF. CDR3 in DNA: TGTGCCAGCAGCGGGGACGGGCCTAACTATGGCTACACCTTC.

This clone was seen repeatedly, ten times or more. The CDR3 here is CASREEGQNTEAFF. The CDR3 nucleotides are TGTGCCAGTAGGGAAGAGGGACAGAACACTGAAGCTTTCTTT. This chain joins TRBV19 and TRBJ1-1; D perhaps matches TRBD1 (6 bases). The CDR3 consists of 14 residues. The germline gives CDR1 LNHDA, CDR2 SQIVND (reference sequence). V was pared by 6 bases and J by 1 base, with 12 bases between.

This clone was counted only a few times. A much larger clone lies one base from this, so it may be a read error. This chain joins TRBV20-1 and TRBJ1-5, with D unresolved. The CDR3 covers 16 residues. Between the trimmed V and J ends, which lost 3 bases and 5 bases, there was a span of 20 bases. Per germline, CDR1 DFQATT and CDR2 SNEGSKA (reference sequence). DNA of the CDR3: TGCAGTGCTAGCGATGGGAGCAGGTGGCTTGATCAGCCCCAGCATTTT. This codes for CSASDGSRWLDQPQHF.

This chain uses TRBV3-1 with TRBJ2-3, with D possibly matching TRBD2 (7 bases). V was cut by 4 bases and J by 5 bases, with 19 bases left in between. The CDR3 extends over 16 amino acids. Per the germline V gene, CDR1 is LGHDT and CDR2 is YNNKEL (reference sequence). CDR3 nucleotide sequence: TGTGCCAGCAGCCCCCTCGGGGGCGGGAGCGTAGATACGCAGTATTTT. This translates into CASSPLGGGSVDTQYF.

In this sample, this clone turned up a few times. The chain couples TRBV5-6 to TRBJ2-5, with a tentative D call TRBD1 (5 bases). Trimming took off 2 bases at V and 5 bases at J, with 13 bases between the two ends. Germline V CDR1 and CDR2: SGHDT, YYEEEE. CDR3 size: 14 residues. In DNA, the CDR3 is TGTGCCAGCAGCTTAGGGTCAGGGTTTGAGACCCAGTACTTC. Protein sequence: CASSLGSGFETQYF.

This clone has a count of ten or more. The chain uses TRBV10-3 and TRBJ1-2, with a weak D call TRBD1 (6 bases). V lost 7 bases, J lost 4 bases, and 13 bases lay in between. Germline CDR1 and CDR2: ENHRY and SYGVKD. This CDR3 contains 13 residues. Here the CDR3 DNA reads TGTGCCATCAAGCCAGGGGAGATCTATGGCTACACCTTC. It codes for CAIKPGEIYGYTF.

In its sample, this clone was seen many times. The chain couples TRBV20-1 to TRBJ2-3; perhaps TRBD2 as D (6 bases). The CDR3 is 14 amino acids. The V gene lost 7 bases and the J gene lost 3 bases, with 17 bases spanning the gap. Germline assignment: CDR1 DFQATT and CDR2 SNEGSKA (reference sequence). The CDR3 region has the DNA TGCAGTGGGATCCGGGGAGGTGTAACAGATACGCAGTATTTT. Residues: CSGIRGGVTDTQYF.

There are a few counts of this clone. The gene calls are TRBV18 and TRBJ2-3, with D perhaps TRBD1 (7 bases). Between the trimmed V and J ends, which lost 3 bases and 5 bases, there was a span of 12 bases. Looked up from germline, CDR1 is KGHSH and CDR2 is LQKENI. This CDR3 has 14 residues. In DNA, the CDR3 is TGTGCCAGCTCACCCCCAGGGGGAGGAGATACGCAGTATTTT. Translation: CASSPPGGGDTQYF.

A remark on this clone: A clone one base away is much larger, so this may be a read error. This chain connects TRBV11-3 to TRBJ2-5; maybe TRBD1 (5 bases). V was pared by 2 bases and J by 5 bases, with 18 bases between. The length of the CDR3 is 16 residues. Germline V CDR1 and CDR2: SGHNT, YENEEA. The CDR3, as DNA: TGTGCCAGCAGCTTATATGGGGCCGCTGGCCGGGAGACCCAGTACTTC. Translated: CASSLYGAAGRETQYF.

Many counts were recorded for this clone. At the DNA level, this CDR3 is encoded by other sequences in the same sample as well. The CDR3 sequence: CSAPLDTEAFF. The CDR3 nucleotides read TGCAGTGCTCCGCTGGACACTGAAGCTTTCTTT. The chain couples TRBV20-1 to TRBJ1-1, with no clear D. Trimming took off 5 bases at V and 3 bases at J, with 7 bases between the two ends. The CDR3 covers 11 residues. Germline CDR1 reads DFQATT; CDR2 reads SNEGSKA (reference sequence).